These 5 T cell receptor beta chains came from one sample sequenced in a study of shared clonotypes between healthy human individuals (dated by TCRdb to 2020 to 2021). Library construction relied on the immunoSEQ multiplex PCR assay. TCRdb stores this immuneACCESS table with in-frame sequences only. Part of the clones is absent; in the studies checked, under half of the shortfall reflects unresolved V genes, and no reason is known for the rest. Present in this sample are around 330,000 clones, roughly 70% of which were seen just once. The top ten clones comprise 10% of the sample. The sequencing sample was made of memory CD4+ T cells sorted from blood. In light of the paper, this sample's cell subset or site label describes: CD45RA-negative fraction. The receptors shown here come from a man aged 25-45 years in good health.

V usage is TRBV7-8 and J usage is TRBJ2-6; no clear D gene. Germline lookup yields CDR1 SGHVS and CDR2 FQNEAQ. This CDR3 has 16 amino acids. The V and J ends lost 1 base and 0 bases respectively, with 7 bases between them. The DNA of the CDR3 is TGTGCCAGCAGCTTAGTATCTACCTCTGGGGCCAACGTCCTGACTTTC. As protein: CASSLVSTSGANVLTF. Full variable domain (rest looked up from reference TRBV7-8 and TRBJ2-6): GAGVSQSPRYKVAKRGQDVALRCDPISGHVSLFWYQQALGQGPEFLTYFQNEAQLDKSGLPSDRFFAERPEGSVSTLKIQRTQQEDSAVYLCASSLVSTSGANVLTFGAGSRLTVL.

The V gene is TRBV18, the J gene TRBJ1-4; no clear D gene. Trimming left V 3 bases short and J 5 bases short, with 4 bases between. Per the germline V gene, CDR1 is KGHSH and CDR2 is LQKENI. CDR3 length: 12 amino acids. The CDR3 spells CASSPTNEKLFF. The CDR3 DNA reads as TGTGCCAGCTCACCGACAAATGAAAAACTGTTTTTT.

The CDR3 spells CASTRNTEAFF. The CDR3, as DNA: TGTGCCAGCACCAGGAACACTGAAGCTTTCTTT. The gene calls are TRBV9 and TRBJ1-1; D not certain. Germline CDR1 and CDR2: SGDLS and YYNGEE. The CDR3 has 11 residues. Trimming took off 6 bases at V and 1 base at J, with 4 bases between the two ends.

The chain employs TRBV11-2 and TRBJ2-1; TRBD1 is a possible D gene (5 bases). Germline CDR1 reads SGHAT; CDR2 reads FQNNGV. The CDR3 loop spans 15 amino acids. The V end was cut by 2 bases, the J end by 3 bases, with 11 bases between. The CDR3 DNA follows: TGTGCCAGCAGCTTAAATCTAGGGGACTACAATGAGCAGTTCTTC. It translates to CASSLNLGDYNEQFF.

The chain is built from TRBV7-9 and TRBJ2-1, with TRBD2 matching 14 bases. Per the germline V gene, CDR1 is SEHNR and CDR2 is FQNEAQ (reference sequence). This CDR3 is built from 15 residues. The V and J ends lost 5 bases and 8 bases, in that order; junction bases with no gene match: 5. CDR3 protein: CASSLGTSGSDEQFF. The DNA for the CDR3 is TGTGCCAGCAGCCTGGGGACTAGCGGGAGCGATGAGCAGTTCTTC.